The entry that follows covers one TCR beta chain sequence. The CDR3 extends over 15 amino acids. Per germline, CDR1 SGHTA and CDR2 FQGNSA. V was pared by 5 bases and J by 6 bases, with 7 bases of the junction left unmatched. This sample was included in a study of cytomegalovirus exposure and HLA in healthy donors. Vbeta (60) and Jbeta (13) primers were used in the PCR. Clones were sequenced by immunoSEQ multiplex PCR, and TCRdb holds only the in-frame ones, with some missing. The table lists about 160,000 clones, 80% of them singletons. Material for sequencing was PBMCs. V and J are TRBV7-2 and TRBJ1-4; TRBD1 matches 9 bases. The sequence was obtained from a woman in her 50s in good health and CMV-seronegative. The CDR3 region has the DNA TGTGCCAGCAGCCCTGGGGACAGGGCGCATGAAAAACTGTTTTTT. Protein sequence: CASSPGDRAHEKLFF.